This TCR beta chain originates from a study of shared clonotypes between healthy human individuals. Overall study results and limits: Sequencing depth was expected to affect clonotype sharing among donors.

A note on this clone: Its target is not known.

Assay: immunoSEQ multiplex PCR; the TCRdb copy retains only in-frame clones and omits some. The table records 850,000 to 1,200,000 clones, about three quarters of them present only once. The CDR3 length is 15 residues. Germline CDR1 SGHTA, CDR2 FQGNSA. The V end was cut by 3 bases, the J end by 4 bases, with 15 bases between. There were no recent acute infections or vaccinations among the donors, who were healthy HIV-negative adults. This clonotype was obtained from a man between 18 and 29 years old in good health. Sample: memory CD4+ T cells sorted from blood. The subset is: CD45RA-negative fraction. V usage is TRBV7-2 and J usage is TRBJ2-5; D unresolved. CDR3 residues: CASSFDGSRRETQYF. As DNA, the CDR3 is TGTGCCAGCAGCTTTGATGGGTCTAGGCGAGAGACCCAGTACTTC.